This T cell receptor beta chain is from a study of beta chain features in type 1 diabetes. Study overall: Sorted cells examined across all samples numbered some 98 million. Study observations and caveats: Patients with Type 1 diabetes showed moderately but significantly shorter TCRB CDR3s in all four CD4+ subsets. Whether HLA type influences TCRB rearrangement remained unresolved here.

Sorted CD4+ subsets: naive, central memory, regulatory, stem cell-like memory (CD45RO/CCR7/CD25/CD127/CD95/CD27 panel). The CDR3 runs 13 residues. Germline CDR1 reads ENHRY; CDR2 reads SYGVKD. The germline V and J ends were trimmed by 6 bases and 2 bases, with 10 bases remaining between them. The entirety of the isolated RNA underwent reverse transcription, so expressed TCRB transcripts were sequenced. The assay was immunoSEQ multiplex PCR, and TCRdb's table has in-frame clones only and misses some. The table shows about 620,000 clones, with 15% to 19% occurring only once. Only a few counts were recorded for this clone. Antigen: not known.

The TCR sequence derives from a man aged 18 to 30 in good health. Sequencing was carried out using naive CD4+ T cells from blood. The chain couples TRBV10-3 to TRBJ1-1; a possible D gene is TRBD1 (5 bases). The CDR3 sequence: CAISLGENTEAFF. As DNA, the CDR3 is TGTGCCATCAGCCTAGGGGAAAACACTGAAGCTTTCTTT.